This entry lists 11 T cell receptor beta chains sequenced from one sample in a study of T cell repertoires and HLA-DP antigens. The assay was immunoSEQ multiplex PCR, and TCRdb's table has in-frame clones only and misses some. The repertoire includes around 100,000 clones, around 93% of them detected once, and more than 0.25% sits in the top ten. The antigens these receptors bind are not known. Sequenced input: CD4+ T cells from PBMCs. Receptors were obtained from a woman under 30 in good health and CMV-seronegative.

V usage is TRBV6-1 and J usage is TRBJ2-1; possible D gene TRBD1, 6 bases. V was cut by 4 bases and J by 4 bases, with 8 bases left in between. CDR1 and CDR2 (germline): MNHNS, SASEGT. CDR3 length equals 13 residues. The DNA of the CDR3 is TGTGCCAGCAGTGCACAGGGTTACAATGAGCAGTTCTTC. It encodes CASSAQGYNEQFF.

The chain uses TRBV28 and TRBJ1-1, with TRBD1 as a possible D gene (5 bases). CDR3 length: 16 amino acids. With 6 bases removed from V and 5 bases from J, the gap between germline ends came to 22 bases. The germline V gene has CDR1 MDHEN and CDR2 SYDVKM. The CDR3 DNA reads as TGTGCCAGCAGCCACCTCCGGGACCCCGGGGGGACTGAAGCTTTCTTT. Protein product: CASSHLRDPGGTEAFF.

This chain joins TRBV5-1 and TRBJ1-1; 7 bases align to TRBD1. V lost 4 bases and J lost 4; bases outside the gene matches: 7. The CDR3 has 14 amino acids. CDR1 and CDR2 from the germline V gene are SGHRS and YFSETQ. The CDR3 spells CASSVTGSITEAFF. In DNA form, the CDR3 reads TGCGCCAGCAGCGTGACAGGGTCGATCACTGAAGCTTTCTTT. The full variable domain, in which reference TRBV5-1 and TRBJ1-1 provide the parts outside the CDR3, is KAGVTQTPRYLIKTRGQQVTLSCSPISGHRSVSWYQQTPGQGLQFLFEYFSETQRNKGNFPGRFSGRQFSNSRSEMNVSTLELGDSALYLCASSVTGSITEAFFGQGTRLTVV.

V is TRBV6-5 and J is TRBJ1-5, with TRBD1 identical over 7 bases. This CDR3 has 15 residues. The ends lost 7 bases at V and 2 bases at J; junction bases unmatched: 8. Germline assignment: CDR1 MNHEY and CDR2 SVGAGI. In DNA, the CDR3 is TGTGCCAGCACTACCAGGGGGGGTGGCAATCAGCCCCAGCATTTT. The encoded protein is CASTTRGGGNQPQHF.

The chain combines TRBV4-2 with TRBJ1-1; no definite D call. With 2 bases removed from V and 1 base from J, the gap between germline ends came to 8 bases. The CDR3 length is 14 residues. Germline CDR1 is LGHNA and CDR2 is YNFKEQ. The CDR3 protein is CASSQFVGNTEAFF. The DNA of the CDR3 is TGTGCCAGCAGCCAATTTGTGGGGAACACTGAAGCTTTCTTT.

This clone occurred once. This chain links TRBV15 with TRBJ2-3; D ambiguous. Germline CDR1 and CDR2: LNHNV and YYDKDF (reference sequence). This CDR3 comprises 16 residues. The V end lost 4 bases, the J end lost 4 bases, and 18 bases lay between the germline ends. The CDR3 sequence: CATSTHKMGLSDTQYF. CDR3 DNA: TGTGCCACCAGCACTCATAAAATGGGGTTATCAGATACGCAGTATTTT. Full variable domain (remainder filled in from reference TRBV15 and TRBJ2-3): DAMVIQNPRYQVTQFGKPVTLSCSQTLNHNVMYWYQQKSSQAPKLLFHYYDKDFNNEADTPDNFQSRRPNTSFCFLDIRSPGLGDTAMYLCATSTHKMGLSDTQYFGPGTRLTVL.

This sequence joins TRBV7-6 and TRBJ1-2; 8 bases line up with TRBD1. With 5 bases clipped from V and 6 bases from J, the junction kept 8 bases outside the gene matches. Germline CDR1 reads SGHVS; CDR2 reads FNYEAQ. The CDR3 runs to 14 residues. The CDR3 DNA is TGTGCCAGCAGCCAATTCACAGGGGGTGATGGCTACACCTTC. It codes for CASSQFTGGDGYTF.

J is TRBJ2-3 and V is TRBV19; D is perhaps TRBD1 or TRBD2 (6 bases each). This CDR3 is 15 amino acids long. Trimming shortened V by 3 bases and J by 1 base, and 11 bases separated the two germline ends. Germline V gene lookup returns CDR1 LNHDA and CDR2 SQIVND (reference sequence). CDR3 protein: CASSIIGGRTDTQYF. As DNA, the CDR3 is TGTGCCAGTAGTATTATCGGGGGCCGCACAGATACGCAGTATTTT.

The chain recombines TRBV2 with TRBJ1-2; 9 bases fit TRBD1. The junction had 7 bases not matched to a gene; V was cut back by 3 bases and J by 5 bases. This CDR3 is built from 15 residues. The germline gives CDR1 SNHLY, CDR2 FYNNEI. CDR3 amino acids: CASSEFLGQGYGYTF. The CDR3 region has the DNA TGTGCCAGCAGTGAGTTTTTGGGACAGGGTTATGGCTACACCTTC.

The chain uses TRBV9 and TRBJ1-1, with D uncertain. Between the trimmed V and J ends, which lost 3 bases and 0 bases, there was a span of 18 bases. The CDR3 covers 17 residues. The germline gives CDR1 SGDLS, CDR2 YYNGEE. The CDR3 sequence is CASSGSSQGLLNTEAFF. The DNA for the CDR3 is TGTGCCAGCAGCGGGAGTAGCCAAGGGCTCCTGAACACTGAAGCTTTCTTT.

CDR3 nucleotide sequence: TGTGCCAGCACCACGGTACAGGGGTTGAACTACGAGCAGTACTTC. Amino acids: CASTTVQGLNYEQYF. The chain couples TRBV28 to TRBJ2-7; 7 positions agree with TRBD1. Unmatched junction bases numbered 12, after V lost 7 bases and J lost 3 bases. The CDR3 spans 15 residues. Looked up from germline, CDR1 is MDHEN and CDR2 is SYDVKM.